This T cell receptor (beta chain) was found in a study of CXCR3-negative and CXCR3-positive naive CD8 T cells. As for this clonotype: What it binds is unknown.

Study-wide findings and caveats: When CXCR3-positive naive cells were set against CXCR3-negative naive cells, the former had more hydrophobic TRB CDR3s.

The method, 5' RACE with UMI labels, was used to prepare the TRB cDNA libraries. Following a re-call of the 5' RACE reads, TCRdb has one entry per CDR3 protein and lacks DNA. This sample's table reports some 150,000 distinct CDR3 sequences. Germline CDR1 reads PRHDT; CDR2 reads FYEKMQ (reference sequence). The CDR3 spans 13 residues. This TCR was recovered from a human donor in good health. Some clones in this sample may be carry-over from other donors' samples. The chain recombines TRBV13 with TRBJ1-1; the TRBD1 assignment by TCRdb is unverifiable without DNA. The sequencing sample was made of naive CXCR3+ CD8+ T cells from blood. Subset described: CD45RO-CCR7+CD27+CD95- naive CD8+ T cells expressing CXCR3 (TNR3+). This CDR3 reads CASRRGGNTEAFF.